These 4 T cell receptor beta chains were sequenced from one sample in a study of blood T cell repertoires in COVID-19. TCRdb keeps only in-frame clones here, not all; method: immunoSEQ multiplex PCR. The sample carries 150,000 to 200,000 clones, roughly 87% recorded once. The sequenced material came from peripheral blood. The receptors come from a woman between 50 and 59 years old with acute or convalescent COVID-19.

The CDR3 sequence is CSVEGRENEKLFF. The CDR3 DNA follows: TGCAGCGTTGAAGGGAGGGAGAATGAAAAACTGTTTTTT. The chain uses TRBV29-1 and TRBJ1-4; no clear D gene. The germline CDR1 and CDR2 sequences are SQVTM and ANQGSEA. The V end lost 1 base, the J end lost 5 bases, and 8 bases lay between the germline ends. The CDR3 is made up of 13 amino acids.

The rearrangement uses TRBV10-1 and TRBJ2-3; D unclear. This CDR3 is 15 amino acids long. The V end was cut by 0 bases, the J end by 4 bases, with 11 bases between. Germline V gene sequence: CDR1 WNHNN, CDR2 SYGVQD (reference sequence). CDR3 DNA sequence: TGCGCCAGCAGTGAGTCCGGTTATAACGCAGATACGCAGTATTTT. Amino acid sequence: CASSESGYNADTQYF.

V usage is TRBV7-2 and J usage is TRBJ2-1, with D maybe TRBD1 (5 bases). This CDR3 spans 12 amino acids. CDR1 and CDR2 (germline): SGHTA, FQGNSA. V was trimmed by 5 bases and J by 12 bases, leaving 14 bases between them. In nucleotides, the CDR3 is TGTGCCAGCAGCGGGGCCCAGGGTGGGCAGTTCTTC. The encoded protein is CASSGAQGGQFF.

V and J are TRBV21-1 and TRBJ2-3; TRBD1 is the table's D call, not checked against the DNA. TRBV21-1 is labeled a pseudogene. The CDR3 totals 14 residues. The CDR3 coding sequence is TGTGCCAGCCAAAAGGGGGAAGGCCCAAGTACGCAGTATTTT. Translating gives CASQKGEGPSTQYF.